Included here is one T cell receptor (beta chain) sequence, with context. This specimen belongs to a study of shared clonotypes between healthy human individuals. CD8 cells regarded as naive lacked CD45RO, were positively chosen for CCR7, and omitted terminally differentiated effector memory CD45RA+ cells. Clones were sequenced by immunoSEQ multiplex PCR, and TCRdb holds only the in-frame ones, with some missing. The sample includes 2 million or so clones, about 95% of them seen just once. Trimming left V 5 bases short and J 6 bases short, with 12 bases between. Germline lookup yields CDR1 MNHEY and CDR2 SMNVEV (reference sequence). The CDR3 sequence is 13 residues long.

Source material: naive CD8+ T cells sorted from blood. This receptor was identified in a young man in good health. V usage is TRBV27 and J usage is TRBJ2-3; D is undetermined. The CDR3: CASSPAARDTQYF. The CDR3 region has the DNA TGTGCCAGCAGTCCCGCCGCCCGGGATACGCAGTATTTT.